These 15 T cell receptor beta chains originate from one sample sequenced in a study of CD8 T cell repertoires and HIV-1 epitope variants. Measured with immunoSEQ multiplex PCR; TCRdb has only the in-frame clones, and not every one. The profile shows about 4,800 clones, 60% to 70% of them singletons. These receptors' targets are unknown. The sequencing sample was made of cultured CD8+ T cells derived from PBMCs. These receptors were obtained from a male donor with HIV.

Here the CDR3 reads CASSRGGFGYEQYF. The CDR3 DNA follows: TGTGCCAGCAGCCGGGGGGGGTTTGGTTACGAGCAGTACTTC. The rearrangement links TRBV2 to TRBJ2-7; 8 bases align to TRBD2. In germline, CDR1 is SNHLY, CDR2 FYNNEI. The CDR3 is 14 residues long. Losses at the gene ends were 6 bases for V and 4 bases for J; bases not matched to a gene: 8. The variable domain in full, completed from reference TRBV2 and TRBJ2-7, reads EPEVTQTPSHQVTQMGQEVILRCVPISNHLYFYWYRQILGQKVEFLVSFYNNEISEKSEIFDDQFSVERPDGSNFTLKIRSTKLEDSAMYFCASSRGGFGYEQYFGPGTRLTVT.

This clone was counted once. The V gene is TRBV7-2, the J gene TRBJ2-3; TRBD2 is a possible D gene (6 bases). CDR1 and CDR2 (germline): SGHTA, FQGNSA. V dropped 3 bases and J dropped 6 bases, with 13 bases sitting between them. The CDR3 has 14 amino acids. The CDR3 loop reads CASSLAQRGDTQYF. CDR3 coding DNA: TGTGCCAGCAGCTTGGCTCAACGGGGGGATACGCAGTATTTT.

V usage is TRBV5-6 and J usage is TRBJ1-1, with 7 nucleotides matching TRBD1. Germline CDR1 SGHDT, CDR2 YYEEEE. V was pared by 0 bases and J by 4 bases, with 3 bases of the junction left unmatched. The length of the CDR3 is 14 residues. The CDR3 sequence: CASSLGTGFTEAFF. CDR3 bases: TGTGCCAGCAGCTTGGGGACAGGCTTCACTGAAGCTTTCTTT.

This rearrangement joins TRBV28 to TRBJ1-2; D not resolved. V lost 2 bases and J lost 8, with 18 bases in between. Germline-derived CDR1 and CDR2 are MDHEN and SYDVKM. The CDR3 sequence is 15 residues long. CDR3 in amino acids: CASSLEGYPLWGYTF. The CDR3 region has the DNA TGTGCCAGCAGTTTAGAAGGGTACCCACTTTGGGGCTACACCTTC.

The V call is TRBV28, the J call TRBJ2-7, with 10 bases aligning to TRBD2. J was trimmed by 5 bases and V by 8 bases; bases with no gene match: 15. Germline V gene lookup returns CDR1 MDHEN and CDR2 SYDVKM. The CDR3 covers 16 residues. For the CDR3, the DNA is TGTGCCAGCTCAGAAGTAGCGGGGGGAACCGGAAACGAGCAGTACTTC. This sequence encodes CASSEVAGGTGNEQYF.

J is TRBJ1-5 and V is TRBV11-1, with a weak D call TRBD1 (5 bases). Germline assignment: CDR1 SGHAT and CDR2 FQDESV (reference sequence). This CDR3 is 12 amino acids long. With 6 bases removed from V and 6 bases from J, the gap between germline ends came to 9 bases. CDR3 nucleotide sequence: TGTGCCAGCAGAGCGGGGACTCAGCCCCAGCATTTT. This sequence encodes CASRAGTQPQHF.

The genes are TRBV5-5 and TRBJ2-1; a possible D gene is TRBD1 (7 bases). Germline V lookup: CDR1 SGHKS, CDR2 YYEKEE (reference sequence). The CDR3 sequence is 15 residues long. Between the trimmed V and J ends, which lost 4 bases and 5 bases, there was a span of 16 bases. DNA for the CDR3: TGTGCCAGCAGCCCGGGGGACAGTGTCAACAATGAGCAGTTCTTC. This encodes CASSPGDSVNNEQFF.

The CDR3 DNA reads as TGTGCCAGCTCACCTAGGGTTGATGAGCAGTTCTTC. This gives the protein CASSPRVDEQFF. The chain links TRBV18 to TRBJ2-1; D gene unclear. There are 12 residues in the CDR3. The V gene lost 3 bases and the J gene lost 8 bases, with 8 bases spanning the gap. The germline CDR1 and CDR2 sequences are KGHSH and LQKENI.

This rearrangement joins TRBV11-2 to TRBJ2-3; 8 positions match TRBD2. Germline CDR1 and CDR2: SGHAT and FQNNGV. Trimming at V came to 2 bases and at J to 2 bases, leaving 9 bases not matched to a gene. There are 17 residues in the CDR3. The CDR3 sequence: CASSLTGTSRATDTQYF. CDR3 in DNA: TGTGCCAGCAGCTTAACCGGGACTAGTAGAGCCACAGATACGCAGTATTTT.

The J gene is TRBJ1-6, the V gene TRBV2; D gene ambiguous. V was clipped by 5 bases and J by 0 bases, with 14 bases between them. In germline, CDR1 is SNHLY, CDR2 FYNNEI. CDR3 length: 17 amino acids. CDR3 region: CASSPDMPSSYNSPLHF. The CDR3 region has the DNA TGTGCCAGCAGTCCAGACATGCCGAGCTCCTATAATTCACCCCTCCACTTT.

The CDR3 here is CASLTGTEAFF. Written as DNA, the CDR3 is TGTGCCAGCCTGACCGGGACTGAAGCTTTCTTT. The rearrangement links TRBV6-5 to TRBJ1-1; D gene unclear. The length of the CDR3 is 11 residues. Germline lookup yields CDR1 MNHEY and CDR2 SVGAGI. V lost 8 bases and J 5 bases, leaving 9 bases between the germline ends.

The CDR3 region has the DNA TGTGCCAGCAGGGCTAACAGGGGAATCCACTATGGCTACACCTTC. Amino acids: CASRANRGIHYGYTF. The chain links TRBV2 to TRBJ1-2; TRBD1 aligns across 7 bases. The ends lost 6 bases at V and 3 bases at J; junction bases unmatched: 10. The CDR3 length is 15 residues. The germline V gene encodes CDR1 SNHLY and CDR2 FYNNEI.

The chain joins TRBV13 to TRBJ2-1, with 9 bases fitting TRBD2. The V gene's germline CDR1 is PRHDT and CDR2 FYEKMQ (reference sequence). V shed 4 bases, J shed 6 bases, and the junction held 13 bases outside the gene matches. This CDR3 region has 17 residues. CDR3 DNA sequence: TGTGCCAGCAGCTCCCCCGCCTCGACTAGCGGAGTCAATGAGCAGTTCTTC. Translating it yields CASSSPASTSGVNEQFF.

This chain uses TRBV28 with TRBJ2-1; D remains ambiguous. The CDR3 runs 12 residues. V dropped 4 bases and J dropped 9 bases, with 10 bases sitting between them. Germline-derived CDR1 and CDR2 are MDHEN and SYDVKM. The CDR3 bases are TGTGCCAGCAGTTGGGGTAGTGTTGAGCAGTTCTTC. Its translation: CASSWGSVEQFF.

The J gene is TRBJ2-7, the V gene TRBV28; possible D gene TRBD1, 6 bases. The CDR3 totals 15 residues. Trimming took 5 bases from V and 2 from J, leaving 16 bases between them. Germline V gives CDR1 MDHEN, CDR2 SYDVKM. The CDR3 bases are TGTGCCAGCAGTCTACCCGGACAGCAAACCTACGAGCAGTACTTC. It is translated as CASSLPGQQTYEQYF.